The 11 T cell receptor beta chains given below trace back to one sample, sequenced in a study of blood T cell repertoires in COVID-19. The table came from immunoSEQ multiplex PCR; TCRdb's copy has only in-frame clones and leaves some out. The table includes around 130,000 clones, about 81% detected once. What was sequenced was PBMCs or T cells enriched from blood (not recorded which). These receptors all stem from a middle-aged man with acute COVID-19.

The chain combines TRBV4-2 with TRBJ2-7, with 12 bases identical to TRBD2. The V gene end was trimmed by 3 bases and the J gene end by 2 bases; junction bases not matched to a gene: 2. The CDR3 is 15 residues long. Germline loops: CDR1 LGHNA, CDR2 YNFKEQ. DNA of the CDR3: TGTGCCAGCAGCCAGACTAGCGGGAGTACCTACGAGCAGTACTTC. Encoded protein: CASSQTSGSTYEQYF.

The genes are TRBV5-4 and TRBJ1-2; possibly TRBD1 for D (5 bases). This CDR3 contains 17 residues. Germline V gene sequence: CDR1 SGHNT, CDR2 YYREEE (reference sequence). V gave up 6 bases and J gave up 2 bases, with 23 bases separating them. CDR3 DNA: TGTGCCAGCAATCCGGGGGAACAGGCTAACATCAACTATGGCTACACCTTC. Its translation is CASNPGEQANINYGYTF.

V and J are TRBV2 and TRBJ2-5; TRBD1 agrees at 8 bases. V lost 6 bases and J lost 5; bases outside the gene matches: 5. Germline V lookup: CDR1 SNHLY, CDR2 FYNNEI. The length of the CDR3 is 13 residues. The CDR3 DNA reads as TGTGCCAGCAGCCTGGGACAGGTGGAGACCCAGTACTTC. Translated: CASSLGQVETQYF.

CDR3 bases: TGTGCCAGCAGCACACAGGGTGTAGGAACTGAAGCTTTCTTT. It specifies CASSTQGVGTEAFF. The chain uses TRBV9 and TRBJ1-1, with TRBD1 as a possible D gene (6 bases). The ends were cut back, 4 bases at V and 5 bases at J, with 15 bases in the middle. Germline V CDR1 and CDR2: SGDLS, YYNGEE. The CDR3 consists of 14 residues.

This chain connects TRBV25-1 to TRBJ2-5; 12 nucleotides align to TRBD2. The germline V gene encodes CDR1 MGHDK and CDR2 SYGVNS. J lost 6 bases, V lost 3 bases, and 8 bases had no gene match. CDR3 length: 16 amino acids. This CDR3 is CASSDRLAGEVKTQYF. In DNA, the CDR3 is TGTGCCAGCAGTGACCGACTAGCGGGAGAGGTAAAGACCCAGTACTTC. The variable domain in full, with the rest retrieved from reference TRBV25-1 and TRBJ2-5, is EADIYQTPRYLVIGTGKKITLECSQTMGHDKMYWYQQDPGMELHLIHYSYGVNSTEKGDLSSESTVSRIRTEHFPLTLESARPSHTSQYLCASSDRLAGEVKTQYFGPGTRLLVL.

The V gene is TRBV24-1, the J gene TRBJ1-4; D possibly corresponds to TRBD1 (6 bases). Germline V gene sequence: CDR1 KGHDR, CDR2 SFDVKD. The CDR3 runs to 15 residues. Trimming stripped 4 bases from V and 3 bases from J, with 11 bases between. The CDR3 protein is CATSEHTGPNEKLFF. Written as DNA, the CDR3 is TGTGCCACCAGTGAGCACACAGGGCCTAATGAAAAACTGTTTTTT.

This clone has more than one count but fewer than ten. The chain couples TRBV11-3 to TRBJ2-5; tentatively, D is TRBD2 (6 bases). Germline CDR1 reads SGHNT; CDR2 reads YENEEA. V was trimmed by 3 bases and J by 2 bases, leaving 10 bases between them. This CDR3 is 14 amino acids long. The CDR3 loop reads CASSLSGLQETQYF. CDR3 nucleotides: TGTGCCAGCAGCTTGAGCGGGCTACAAGAGACCCAGTACTTC.

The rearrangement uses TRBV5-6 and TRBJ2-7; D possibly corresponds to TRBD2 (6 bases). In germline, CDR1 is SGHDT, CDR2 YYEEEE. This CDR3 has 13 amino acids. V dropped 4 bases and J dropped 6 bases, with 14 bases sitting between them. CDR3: CASSRGGPSEQYF. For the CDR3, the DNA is TGTGCCAGCAGCAGGGGAGGTCCCAGCGAGCAGTACTTC.

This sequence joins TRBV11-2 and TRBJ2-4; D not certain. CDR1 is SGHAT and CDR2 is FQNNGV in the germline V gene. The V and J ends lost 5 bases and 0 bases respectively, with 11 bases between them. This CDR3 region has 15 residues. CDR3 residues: CASSPRGVAKNIQYF. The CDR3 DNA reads TGTGCCAGCAGCCCCCGAGGCGTAGCCAAAAACATTCAGTACTTC.

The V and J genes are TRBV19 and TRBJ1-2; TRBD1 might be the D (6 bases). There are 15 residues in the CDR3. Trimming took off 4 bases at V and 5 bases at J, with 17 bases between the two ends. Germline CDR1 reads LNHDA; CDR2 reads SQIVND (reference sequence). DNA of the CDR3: TGTGCCAGTAGTACTTCTCAGGGGTATGGTTATGGCTACACCTTC. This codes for CASSTSQGYGYGYTF.

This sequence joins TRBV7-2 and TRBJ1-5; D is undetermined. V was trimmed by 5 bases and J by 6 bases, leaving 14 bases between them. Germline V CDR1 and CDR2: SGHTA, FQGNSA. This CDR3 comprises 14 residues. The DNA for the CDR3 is TGTGCCAGCAGCCCTCGTGGAGGGTTTCAGCCCCAGCATTTT. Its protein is CASSPRGGFQPQHF.